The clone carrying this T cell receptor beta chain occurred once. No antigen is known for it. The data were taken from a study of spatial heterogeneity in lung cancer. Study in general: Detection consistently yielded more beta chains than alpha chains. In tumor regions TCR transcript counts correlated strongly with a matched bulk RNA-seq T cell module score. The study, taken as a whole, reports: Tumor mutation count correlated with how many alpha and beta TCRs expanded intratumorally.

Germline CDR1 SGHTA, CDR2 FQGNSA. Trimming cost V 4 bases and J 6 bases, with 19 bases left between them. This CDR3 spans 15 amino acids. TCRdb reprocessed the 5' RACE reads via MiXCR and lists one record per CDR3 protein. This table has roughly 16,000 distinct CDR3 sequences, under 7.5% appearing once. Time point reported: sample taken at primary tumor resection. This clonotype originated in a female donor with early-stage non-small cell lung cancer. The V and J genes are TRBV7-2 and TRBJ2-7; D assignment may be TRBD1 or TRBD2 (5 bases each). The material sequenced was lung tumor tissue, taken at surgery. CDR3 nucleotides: TGTGCCAGCAGCTGGGGCTCAGGGAGCCTTGCCGAGCAGTACTTC. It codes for CASSWGSGSLAEQYF.